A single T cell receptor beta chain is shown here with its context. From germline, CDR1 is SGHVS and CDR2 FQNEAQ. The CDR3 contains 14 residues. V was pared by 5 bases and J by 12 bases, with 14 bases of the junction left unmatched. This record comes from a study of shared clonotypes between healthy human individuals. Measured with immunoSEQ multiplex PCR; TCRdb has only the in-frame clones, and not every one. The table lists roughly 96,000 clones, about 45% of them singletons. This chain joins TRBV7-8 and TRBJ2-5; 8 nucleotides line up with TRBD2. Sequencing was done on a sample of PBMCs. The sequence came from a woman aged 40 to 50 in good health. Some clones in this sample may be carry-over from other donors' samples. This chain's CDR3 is CASSDQAGGTREYF. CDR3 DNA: TGTGCCAGCAGCGACCAGGCGGGAGGAACCAGGGAGTACTTC.